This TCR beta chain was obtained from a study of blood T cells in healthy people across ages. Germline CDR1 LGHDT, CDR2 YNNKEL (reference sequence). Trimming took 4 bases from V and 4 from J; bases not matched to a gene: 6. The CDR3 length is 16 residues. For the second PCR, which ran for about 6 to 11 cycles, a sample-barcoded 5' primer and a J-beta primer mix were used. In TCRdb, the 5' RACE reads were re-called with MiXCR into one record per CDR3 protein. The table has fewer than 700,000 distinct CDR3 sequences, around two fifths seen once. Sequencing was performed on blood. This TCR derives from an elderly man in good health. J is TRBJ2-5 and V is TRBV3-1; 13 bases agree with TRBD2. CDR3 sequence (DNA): TGTGCCAGCAGCCTTAGGACTAGCGGGAGTTTAGAGACCCAGTACTTC. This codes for CASSLRTSGSLETQYF.